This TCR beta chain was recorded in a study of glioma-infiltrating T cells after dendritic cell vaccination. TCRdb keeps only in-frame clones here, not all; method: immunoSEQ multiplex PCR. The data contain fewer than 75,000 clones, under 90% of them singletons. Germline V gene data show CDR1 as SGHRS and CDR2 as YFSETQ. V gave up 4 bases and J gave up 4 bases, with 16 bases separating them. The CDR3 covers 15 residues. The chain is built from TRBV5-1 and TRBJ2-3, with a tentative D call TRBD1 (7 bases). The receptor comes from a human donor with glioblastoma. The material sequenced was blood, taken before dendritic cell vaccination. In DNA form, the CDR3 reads TGCGCCAGCAGCCCCCCGGTCAGGGGGGCAGATACGCAGTATTTT. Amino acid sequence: CASSPPVRGADTQYF.